Listed here is a single T cell receptor beta chain. Combining a sample-barcoded 5' primer with a J-beta primer mix, a second PCR ran for 7 to 11 cycles. A template-switch adaptor containing 12 random nucleotides labeled each cDNA molecule. Via MiXCR, TCRdb re-called the 5' RACE reads, giving one row per CDR3 protein. The sample contains some 1.6 million distinct CDR3 sequences, about 31% of which appear only once. This entry belongs to a study of blood T cells in healthy people across ages. This CDR3 is built from 13 residues. CDR1 SGHDT and CDR2 YYEEEE come from the germline V gene. Trimming pared 2 bases from V and 5 bases from J, leaving 8 bases between.

This sequence originates from a woman in her 30s in good health. The V call is TRBV5-6, the J call TRBJ2-1; D remains unclear. Source material: blood. The CDR3 sequence is CASSFVNNNEQFF. CDR3 in DNA: TGTGCCAGCAGCTTCGTCAACAACAATGAGCAGTTCTTC.